The 21 T cell receptor beta chains below were found in one sample sequenced in a study of CD8+ T cells in alopecia areata. Described treatment: oral pan-JAK inhibitor, 5-10 mg twice daily. RNA was extracted and reverse transcribed into cDNA as the sequencing template. Clones were read by immunoSEQ multiplex PCR, and TCRdb kept only the in-frame ones, dropping some. The sample lists about 200,000 clones, roughly two fifths occurring once. The specimen comprised CD4+ T cells sorted from blood, sampled at roughly week 30, from a patient treated with tofacitinib. All receptors derive from a human donor with alopecia areata.

This clone was detected only a few times. This rearrangement joins TRBV7-9 to TRBJ2-3, with 11 bases matching TRBD2. CDR1 is SEHNR, CDR2 FQNEAQ, per germline (reference sequence). Unmatched junction bases numbered 3, after V lost 4 bases and J lost 0 bases. This CDR3 is 16 amino acids long. As DNA, the CDR3 is TGTGCCAGCAGCTCCGGGACTAGCGGAAGCACAGATACGCAGTATTTT. It specifies CASSSGTSGSTDTQYF.

This chain joins TRBV6-5 and TRBJ2-2, with 7 bases fitting TRBD1. CDR1 MNHEY and CDR2 SVGAGI come from the germline V gene. The ends lost 6 bases at V and 5 bases at J; junction bases unmatched: 9. The CDR3 is 15 amino acids. For the CDR3, the DNA is TGTGCCAGCAGCGCACGAGGGGGCGAAACCGGGGAGCTGTTTTTT. Its translation: CASSARGGETGELFF.

This clone occurred a few times. The chain recombines TRBV13 with TRBJ2-5; TRBD1 aligns across 7 bases. The J call may be incorrect, as the DNA end agrees better with TRBJ2-7. The length of the CDR3 is 17 residues. Germline V CDR1 and CDR2: PRHDT, FYEKMQ (reference sequence). This CDR3 is CASSSRGGLLLSYEQYF. The CDR3 DNA follows: TGTGCCAGCAGCTCCAGAGGGGGCCTACTCCTCTCCTACGAGCAGTACTTC.

This chain uses TRBV15 with TRBJ1-5, with D uncertain. Trimming pared 0 bases from V and 3 bases from J, leaving 12 bases between. The CDR3 loop spans 16 amino acids. Germline values: CDR1 LNHNV, CDR2 YYDKDF (reference sequence). The CDR3 region has the DNA TGTGCCACCAGCAGAGATGATGGCAGTCCCAATCAGCCCCAGCATTTT. This codes for CATSRDDGSPNQPQHF.

This clone was recorded many times. The chain is built from TRBV10-3 and TRBJ2-7, with unresolved D. V was cut by 0 bases and J by 1 base, with 10 bases left in between. The CDR3 length is 15 residues. Looked up from germline, CDR1 is ENHRY and CDR2 is SYGVKD. The CDR3 sequence: CAISESFSLSYEQYF. The CDR3 coding sequence is TGTGCCATCAGTGAGTCTTTTAGCCTGTCCTACGAGCAGTACTTC.

This clone was observed a few times. This chain joins TRBV5-1 and TRBJ2-1, with 12 bases fitting TRBD2. The germline gives CDR1 SGHRS, CDR2 YFSETQ. V shed 3 bases and J 8 bases; nucleotides not matched to a gene: 15. CDR3 length: 18 amino acids. CDR3 amino acids: CASSSLTSGSVVSDEQFF. In DNA, the CDR3 is TGCGCCAGCAGCTCGCTGACTAGCGGGAGTGTAGTTAGTGATGAGCAGTTCTTC.

The CDR3 region has the DNA TGTGCCAGCAGTGGTAACAGAGGGCGCTTATATGGCTACACCTTC. It specifies CASSGNRGRLYGYTF. The chain joins TRBV6-5 to TRBJ1-2; D unclear. This CDR3 has 15 amino acids. The germline V gene has CDR1 MNHEY and CDR2 SVGAGI. Trimming removed 5 bases from V and 5 bases from J, with 18 bases in between.

The chain has TRBV5-1 and TRBJ1-2, with unresolved D. The ends were cut back, 5 bases at V and 4 bases at J, with 18 bases in the middle. Per germline, CDR1 SGHRS and CDR2 YFSETQ. The CDR3 covers 15 residues. The CDR3 loop is CASRFLFEATYGYTF. CDR3 nucleotides: TGCGCCAGCAGATTCCTTTTTGAGGCTACCTATGGCTACACCTTC.

This clone was observed a single time. The chain couples TRBV5-1 to TRBJ1-2; TRBD1 might be the D (6 bases). The CDR3 runs to 17 residues. V was pared by 0 bases and J by 4 bases, with 19 bases between. Germline CDR1 SGHRS, CDR2 YFSETQ. CDR3 in amino acids: CASSLGVRQDDLYGYTF. In DNA, the CDR3 is TGCGCCAGCAGCTTGGGGGTGAGACAGGACGACCTCTATGGCTACACCTTC.

The chain is built from TRBV29-1 and TRBJ1-4; 7 bases line up with TRBD1. The CDR3 totals 14 residues. Per the germline V gene, CDR1 is SQVTM and CDR2 is ANQGSEA. Trimming took 4 bases from V and 7 from J; bases not matched to a gene: 9. The CDR3 DNA sequence: TGCAGCGTTGGTACCCCGGGACAGCTTGAAAAACTGTTTTTT. This encodes CSVGTPGQLEKLFF. The full variable domain, rest sourced from reference TRBV29-1 and TRBJ1-4, is SAVISQKPSRDICQRGTSLTIQCQVDSQVTMMFWYRQQPGQSLTLIATANQGSEATYESGFVIDKFPISRPNLTFSTLTVSNMSPEDSSIYLCSVGTPGQLEKLFFGSGTQLSVL.

The chain is built from TRBV2 and TRBJ2-4; no reliable D call. Trimming stripped 1 base from V and 0 bases from J, with 13 bases between. CDR1 is SNHLY, CDR2 FYNNEI, per germline. The CDR3 has 17 amino acids. The CDR3 reads CASSEEQSRLAKNIQYF. In DNA form, the CDR3 reads TGTGCCAGCAGTGAAGAACAGAGTAGACTAGCCAAAAACATTCAGTACTTC.

In DNA form, the CDR3 reads TGCAGCGTTGCGGCAGGGGGCTTTGATCAGCCCCAGCATTTT. This gives the protein CSVAAGGFDQPQHF. The chain is built from TRBV29-1 and TRBJ1-5; 8 nucleotides align to TRBD1. Germline CDR1 SQVTM, CDR2 ANQGSEA. The CDR3 is 14 residues long. V lost 4 bases to trimming and J lost 5 bases; unmatched junction nucleotides: 7.

A note on this clone: Other DNA sequences in this specimen translate into the identical CDR3. V and J are TRBV30 and TRBJ2-7; 9 nucleotides line up with TRBD1. V shed 0 bases and J 3 bases; nucleotides not matched to a gene: 3. Germline CDR1 GTSNPN, CDR2 SVGIG (reference sequence). The CDR3 has 14 residues. The CDR3 is CAWSVGQGSYEQYF. CDR3 nucleotide sequence: TGTGCCTGGAGTGTAGGACAGGGGAGCTACGAGCAGTACTTC.

The chain combines TRBV30 with TRBJ2-4; weak D call: TRBD2 (7 bases). Germline assignment: CDR1 GTSNPN and CDR2 SVGIG (reference sequence). This CDR3 comprises 14 residues. V lost 2 bases, J lost 7 bases, and 15 bases lay in between. CDR3 sequence: CAWSRGGGFNIQYF. The DNA of the CDR3 is TGTGCCTGGAGTAGGGGGGGAGGATTTAACATTCAGTACTTC. Full variable domain (outside the CDR3, taken from reference TRBV30 and TRBJ2-4): SQTIHQWPATLVQPVGSPLSLECTVEGTSNPNLYWYRQAAGRGLQLLFYSVGIGQISSEVPQNLSASRPQDRQFILSSKKLLLSDSGFYLCAWSRGGGFNIQYFGAGTRLSVL.

The chain recombines TRBV5-1 with TRBJ1-6, with 9 bases identical to TRBD1. CDR1 and CDR2 (germline): SGHRS, YFSETQ. There are 16 residues in the CDR3. V lost 4 bases to trimming and J lost 7 bases; unmatched junction nucleotides: 9. The CDR3 sequence is CASSHRNGQGNSPLHF. The CDR3 region has the DNA TGCGCCAGCAGCCACCGAAACGGACAGGGGAATTCACCCCTCCACTTT.

This chain joins TRBV6-5 and TRBJ2-1; no clear D. V was pared by 10 bases and J by 0 bases, with 13 bases between. The germline CDR1 and CDR2 sequences are MNHEY and SVGAGI. This CDR3 spans 14 amino acids. CDR3 protein: CATKRAISYNEQFF. The CDR3 DNA is TGTGCCACGAAACGGGCCATCTCCTACAATGAGCAGTTCTTC.

CDR3: CASSLRAGPLFF. CDR3 bases: TGTGCCAGCAGTTTGAGGGCGGGTCCACTGTTTTTT. This rearrangement joins TRBV27 to TRBJ1-4, with unresolved D. V shed 3 bases and J shed 13 bases, with 12 bases lying between them. Germline assignment: CDR1 MNHEY and CDR2 SMNVEV (reference sequence). The CDR3 has 12 amino acids.

This clone occurred a few times. The rearrangement links TRBV14 to TRBJ1-1, with D possibly matching TRBD1 (6 bases). The CDR3 length is 14 residues. Trimming cost V 1 base and J 5 bases, with 11 bases left between them. Germline V gives CDR1 SGHDN, CDR2 FVKESK. CDR3 region: CASSQGRGGTEAFF. The CDR3 coding sequence is TGTGCCAGCAGCCAAGGCAGGGGTGGAACTGAAGCTTTCTTT.

This sequence joins TRBV4-1 and TRBJ2-3, with D perhaps TRBD1 or TRBD2 (5 bases each). Trimming removed 0 bases from V and 1 base from J, with 14 bases in between. The germline V gene encodes CDR1 MGHRA and CDR2 YSYEKL. This CDR3 has 17 amino acids. CDR3 nucleotide sequence: TGCGCCAGCAGCCAAGATGGGACCCCGGGCGGCACAGATACGCAGTATTTT. Amino acids: CASSQDGTPGGTDTQYF.

This clone was seen a handful of times. This rearrangement joins TRBV25-1 to TRBJ1-5; 7 bases align to TRBD1. Per the germline V gene, CDR1 is MGHDK and CDR2 is SYGVNS. This CDR3 has 16 amino acids. The trim removed 3 bases at V and 7 bases at J, leaving 12 bases unmatched. CDR3 DNA: TGTGCCAGCAGTGACAGGGGGGGGAGAGGGGCACAGCCCCAGCATTTT. Amino acids: CASSDRGGRGAQPQHF. Based on the CDR3 plus reference TRBV25-1 and TRBJ1-5, the full variable domain is EADIYQTPRYLVIGTGKKITLECSQTMGHDKMYWYQQDPGMELHLIHYSYGVNSTEKGDLSSESTVSRIRTEHFPLTLESARPSHTSQYLCASSDRGGRGAQPQHFGDGTRLSIL.

The V and J genes are TRBV6-6 and TRBJ2-2, with D possibly TRBD1 on 7 matching bases. The germline V and J ends were trimmed by 5 bases and 8 bases, with 21 bases remaining between them. The V gene's germline CDR1 is MNHNY and CDR2 SVGAGI (reference sequence). This CDR3 spans 16 amino acids. In DNA form, the CDR3 reads TGTGCCAGCAGTGCCGAGGGGGCCATTCTAGCGGGGGAGCTGTTTTTT. Its translation: CASSAEGAILAGELFF.